This is a list of T cell receptor beta chains from one sample in a study of T-cell reconstitution after alpha-beta-depleted transplantation in children. Each CDR3 protein gets one entry after TCRdb re-called the PCR reads with MiXCR. The sample consists of approximately 200,000 distinct CDR3 sequences, approximately 14% of them appearing once. The sequences come from PBMCs from the stem cell graft donor, collected from the stem cell graft. Every receptor here comes from a human donor who donated a stem cell graft to a child with acute lymphoblastic leukemia. CDR3s include the opening cysteine and the closing phenylalanine or tryptophan. D genes are given only for firm matches. The size field is filled for only some rows; it gives once, few, many or a size class.

j_call clone_size d_call v_call cdr3_nt cdr3_aa
TRBJ2-2 many TRBD1 TRBV28 TGTGCCAGCAGTCTAACAGGGGCTAACACCGGGGAGCTGTTTTTT CASSLTGANTGELFF
TRBJ2-1 few . TRBV11-2 TGTGCCAGCAGTTCAGGGGATTGGTGGGAGAACCAATTCTCCTACAATGAGCAGTTCTTC CASSSGDWWENQFSYNEQFF
TRBJ1-3 many . TRBV20-1 TGCAGTGCTCTGACAGAGTCTGGAAACACCATATATTTT CSALTESGNTIYF
TRBJ2-5 few TRBD2 TRBV7-2 TGTGCCAGCAGCTTAGGAATATACGGACTAGCGGAAGAGACCCAGTACTTC CASSLGIYGLAEETQYF
TRBJ1-2 . . TRBV12-3/TRBV12-4 TGTGCCAGCAGTTTGAGTGGGCCGTCTCCCCGGGGAATGGGATATGGCTACACCTTC CASSLSGPSPRGMGYGYTF
TRBJ2-1 many TRBD2 TRBV20-1 TGCAGTAACAACCCCTCTGGGAGGGGATACAATGAGCAGTTCTTC CSNNPSGRGYNEQFF
TRBJ2-4 once . TRBV5-4 TGTGCCAGCAGCTTGATTTGGGGGCGAGGGGCCAAAAACATTCAGTACTTC CASSLIWGRGAKNIQYF
TRBJ2-5 . TRBD2 TRBV5-1 TGCGCCAGCAGCTCAAGTGTGGGCGGGGGGAACCAAGAGACCCAGTACTTC CASSSSVGGGNQETQYF
TRBJ2-2 . TRBD2 TRBV20-1 TGCAGTGCTCTCGGACTAGCGAACACCGGGGAGGTGTTTTTT CSALGLANTGEVFF
TRBJ1-1 many . TRBV20-1 TGCAGTGCTAGAGGACGGGGGGCTATAAACACTGAAGCTTTCTTT CSARGRGAINTEAFF
TRBJ1-3 many . TRBV5-5 TGTGCCAGCAGCCAACCCGATCCGGGACGCATATATTTT CASSQPDPGRIYF
TRBJ2-2 many TRBD2 TRBV7-8 TGTGCCAGCAGCCCCCAGCTAGCGGGCACCGGGGAGCTGTTTTTT CASSPQLAGTGELFF
TRBJ2-2 many . TRBV4-1 TGCGCCAGCAGCCAAGAATTTTGGGAGGTAACCACCGGGGAGCTGTTTTTT CASSQEFWEVTTGELFF
TRBJ2-1 . TRBD2 TRBV5-1 TGCGCCAGCAGCCCCGGGACTAGCGACCCGGTGCCCAATGAGCAGTTCTTC CASSPGTSDPVPNEQFF
TRBJ2-3 . TRBD2 TRBV5-1 TGCGCCAGCAGCGCCCGACTAGCGGGAAGCACAGATACGCAGTATTTT CASSARLAGSTDTQYF
TRBJ1-3 many . TRBV5-5 TGTGCCAGCAGCCCCAGAGGGTCCGGAAACACCATATATTTT CASSPRGSGNTIYF